This passage covers 5 T cell receptor beta chains from one sample sequenced in a study of cytomegalovirus exposure and HLA in healthy donors. The primer mix had 60 Vbeta and 13 Jbeta primers. Only in-frame clones appear in the TCRdb table, and some are missing; sequencing was by immunoSEQ multiplex PCR. The table records some 200,000 clones, 70% to 85% of them present only once. Sequencing input: PBMCs. The source of these receptors is a boy under 10 years old in good health and CMV-seronegative.

The J gene is TRBJ2-7, the V gene TRBV19; 9 bases align to TRBD1. This CDR3 comprises 16 residues. The junction had 10 bases not matched to a gene; V was cut back by 4 bases and J by 3 bases. Germline V gene sequence: CDR1 LNHDA, CDR2 SQIVND (reference sequence). The CDR3 loop is CASSTSGTGWIYEQYF. CDR3 bases: TGTGCCAGTAGTACGTCCGGGACAGGGTGGATCTACGAGCAGTACTTC.

The rearrangement uses TRBV6-6 and TRBJ1-2; 12 positions match TRBD1. Germline V CDR1 and CDR2: MNHNY, SVGAGI (reference sequence). Trimming at V came to 7 bases and at J to 8 bases, leaving 11 bases not matched to a gene. The CDR3 runs 15 residues. The CDR3 here is CASTKGGTGGRGYTF. CDR3 coding DNA: TGTGCCAGCACCAAGGGTGGGACAGGGGGCCGCGGCTACACCTTC.

The chain links TRBV7-2 to TRBJ2-5, with a tentative D call TRBD1 (5 bases). V lost 2 bases, J lost 3 bases, and 7 bases lay in between. Per germline, CDR1 SGHTA and CDR2 FQGNSA. This CDR3 contains 13 residues. The CDR3, as DNA: TGTGCCAGCAGCTTAACCAGGGAAGAGACCCAGTACTTC. This gives the protein CASSLTREETQYF.

V is TRBV4-3 and J is TRBJ2-5; 11 bases match TRBD2. CDR1 LGHNA and CDR2 YSLEER come from the germline V gene. V dropped 3 bases and J dropped 5; count of bases not matched to a gene: 11. The CDR3 extends over 17 amino acids. This chain's CDR3 is CASSQSTSGGYRETQYF. CDR3 nucleotide sequence: TGCGCCAGCAGCCAGTCAACTAGCGGGGGCTATAGGGAGACCCAGTACTTC.

J is TRBJ2-1 and V is TRBV4-1, with 12 bases identical to TRBD2. CDR3 length: 16 amino acids. Germline CDR1 and CDR2: MGHRA and YSYEKL. The V and J ends lost 2 bases and 5 bases, in that order; junction bases with no gene match: 4. The CDR3: CASSQPLAGGNNEQFF. CDR3 DNA: TGCGCCAGCAGCCAACCGCTAGCGGGGGGGAACAATGAGCAGTTCTTC.